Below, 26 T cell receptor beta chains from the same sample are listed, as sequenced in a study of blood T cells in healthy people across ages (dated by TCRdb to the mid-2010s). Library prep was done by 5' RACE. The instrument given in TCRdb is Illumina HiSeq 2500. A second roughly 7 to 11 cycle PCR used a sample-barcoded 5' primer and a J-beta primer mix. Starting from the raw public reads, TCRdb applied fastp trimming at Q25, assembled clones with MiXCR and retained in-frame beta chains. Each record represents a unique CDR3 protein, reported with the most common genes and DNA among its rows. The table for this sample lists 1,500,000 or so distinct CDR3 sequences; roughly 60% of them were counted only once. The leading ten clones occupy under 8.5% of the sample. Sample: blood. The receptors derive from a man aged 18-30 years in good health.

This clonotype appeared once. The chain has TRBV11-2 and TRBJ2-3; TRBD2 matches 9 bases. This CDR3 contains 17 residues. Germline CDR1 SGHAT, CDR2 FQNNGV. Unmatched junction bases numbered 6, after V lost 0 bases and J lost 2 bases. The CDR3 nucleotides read TGTGCCAGCAGCTTAGACGAGGCTAGCGGGGACACAGATACGCAGTATTTT. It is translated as CASSLDEASGDTDTQYF. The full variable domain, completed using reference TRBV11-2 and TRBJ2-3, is EAGVAQSPRYKIIEKRQSVAFWCNPISGHATLYWYQQILGQGPKLLIQFQNNGVVDDSQLPKDRFSAERLKGVDSTLKIQPAKLEDSAVYLCASSLDEASGDTDTQYFGPGTRLTVL.

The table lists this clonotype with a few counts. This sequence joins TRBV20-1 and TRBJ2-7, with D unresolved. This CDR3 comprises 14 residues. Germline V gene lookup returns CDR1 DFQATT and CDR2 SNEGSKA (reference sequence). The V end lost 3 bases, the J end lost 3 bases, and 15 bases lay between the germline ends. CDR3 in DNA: TGCAGTGCTAGCCGCTGGTCGCAGAGCTACGAGCAGTACTTC. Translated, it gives CSASRWSQSYEQYF.

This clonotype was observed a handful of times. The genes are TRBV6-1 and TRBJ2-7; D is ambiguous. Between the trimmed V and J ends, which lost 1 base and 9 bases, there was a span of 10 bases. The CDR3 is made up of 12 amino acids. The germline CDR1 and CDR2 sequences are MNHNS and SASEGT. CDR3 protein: CASSEELGGQYF. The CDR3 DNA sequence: TGTGCCAGCAGTGAAGAATTGGGTGGGCAGTACTTC.

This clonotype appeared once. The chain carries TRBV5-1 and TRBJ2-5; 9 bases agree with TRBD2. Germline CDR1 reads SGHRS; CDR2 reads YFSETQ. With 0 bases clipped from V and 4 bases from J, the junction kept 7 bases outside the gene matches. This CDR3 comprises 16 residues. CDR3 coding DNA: TGCGCCAGCAGCTTGGTGGAGACTAGCGGCACAGAGACCCAGTACTTC. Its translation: CASSLVETSGTETQYF. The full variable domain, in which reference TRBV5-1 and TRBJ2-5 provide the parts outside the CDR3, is KAGVTQTPRYLIKTRGQQVTLSCSPISGHRSVSWYQQTPGQGLQFLFEYFSETQRNKGNFPGRFSGRQFSNSRSEMNVSTLELGDSALYLCASSLVETSGTETQYFGPGTRLLVL.

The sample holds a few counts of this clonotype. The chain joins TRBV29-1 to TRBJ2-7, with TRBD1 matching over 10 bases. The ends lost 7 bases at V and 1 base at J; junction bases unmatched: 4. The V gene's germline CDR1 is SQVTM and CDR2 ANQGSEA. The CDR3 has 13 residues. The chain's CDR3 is CSAWTGGSYEQYF. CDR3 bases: TGCAGCGCTTGGACAGGGGGGTCCTACGAGCAGTACTTC.

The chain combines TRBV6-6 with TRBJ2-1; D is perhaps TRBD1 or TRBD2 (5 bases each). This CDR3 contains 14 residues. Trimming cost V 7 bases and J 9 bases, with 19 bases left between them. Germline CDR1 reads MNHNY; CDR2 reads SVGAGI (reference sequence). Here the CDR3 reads CASTPARGRTEQFF. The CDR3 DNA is TGTGCCAGCACTCCGGCCCGGGGACGTACTGAGCAGTTCTTC.

The DNA of the CDR3 is TGTGCCAGCAGCGACCATTCCTACGAGCAGTACTTC. The encoded protein is CASSDHSYEQYF. The V call is TRBV25-1, the J call TRBJ2-7; D unresolved. The CDR3 runs 12 residues. V lost 6 bases and J 1 base, leaving 7 bases between the germline ends. From germline, CDR1 is MGHDK and CDR2 SYGVNS.

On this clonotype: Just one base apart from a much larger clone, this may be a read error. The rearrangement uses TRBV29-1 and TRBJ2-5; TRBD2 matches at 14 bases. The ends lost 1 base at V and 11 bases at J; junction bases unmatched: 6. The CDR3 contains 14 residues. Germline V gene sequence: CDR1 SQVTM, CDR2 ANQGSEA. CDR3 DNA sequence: TGCAGCGTTGAAGGGGGGACTAGCGGGAGTGAGCAGTACTTC. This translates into CSVEGGTSGSEQYF.

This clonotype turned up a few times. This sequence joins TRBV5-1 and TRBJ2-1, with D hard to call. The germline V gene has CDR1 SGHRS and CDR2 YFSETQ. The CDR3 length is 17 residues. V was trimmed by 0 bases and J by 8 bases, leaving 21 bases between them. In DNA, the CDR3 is TGCGCCAGCAGCTTGGAACCTTTGGATGGGGTAGTTTATGAGCAGTTCTTC. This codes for CASSLEPLDGVVYEQFF.

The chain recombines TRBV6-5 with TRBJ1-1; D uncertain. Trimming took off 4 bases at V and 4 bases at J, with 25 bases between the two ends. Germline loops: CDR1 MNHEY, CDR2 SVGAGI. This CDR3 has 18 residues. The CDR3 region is CASSFPHGGKKMSTEAFF. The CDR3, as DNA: TGTGCCAGCAGTTTCCCCCACGGAGGAAAAAAAATGAGCACTGAAGCTTTCTTT.

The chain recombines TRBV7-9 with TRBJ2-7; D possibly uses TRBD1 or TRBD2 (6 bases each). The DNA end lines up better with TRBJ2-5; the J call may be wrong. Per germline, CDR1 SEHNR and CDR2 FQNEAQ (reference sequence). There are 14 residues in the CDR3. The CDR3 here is CASSLFRGRETQYF. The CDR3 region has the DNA TGTGCCAGCAGCTTATTCCGGGGGCGAGAGACCCAGTACTTC.

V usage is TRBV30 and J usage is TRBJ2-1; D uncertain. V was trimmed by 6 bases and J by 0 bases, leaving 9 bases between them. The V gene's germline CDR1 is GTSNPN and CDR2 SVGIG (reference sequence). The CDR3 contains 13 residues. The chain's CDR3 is CACRPSSYNEQFF. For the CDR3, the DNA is TGTGCCTGTCGTCCCAGCTCCTACAATGAGCAGTTCTTC.

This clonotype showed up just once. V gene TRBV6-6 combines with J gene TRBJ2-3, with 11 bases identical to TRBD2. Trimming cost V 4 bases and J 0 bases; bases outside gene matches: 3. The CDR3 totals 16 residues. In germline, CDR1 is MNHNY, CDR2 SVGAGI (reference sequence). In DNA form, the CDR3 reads TGTGCCAGCAGTTCACTAGCGGGGGAGAGCACAGATACGCAGTATTTT. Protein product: CASSSLAGESTDTQYF.

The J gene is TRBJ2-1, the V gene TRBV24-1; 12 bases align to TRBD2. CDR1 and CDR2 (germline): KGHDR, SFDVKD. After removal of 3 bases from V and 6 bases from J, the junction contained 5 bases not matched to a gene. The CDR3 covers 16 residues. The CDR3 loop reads CATSDPPSGRVNEQFF. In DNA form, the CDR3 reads TGTGCCACCAGTGATCCTCCTAGCGGGAGGGTCAATGAGCAGTTCTTC.

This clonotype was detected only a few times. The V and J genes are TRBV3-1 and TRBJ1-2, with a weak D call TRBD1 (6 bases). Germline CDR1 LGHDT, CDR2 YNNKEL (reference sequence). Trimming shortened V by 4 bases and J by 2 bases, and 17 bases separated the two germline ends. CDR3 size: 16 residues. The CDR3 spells CASSLITGLGNYGYTF. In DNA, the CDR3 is TGTGCCAGCAGCCTAATAACAGGGTTGGGAAACTATGGCTACACCTTC.

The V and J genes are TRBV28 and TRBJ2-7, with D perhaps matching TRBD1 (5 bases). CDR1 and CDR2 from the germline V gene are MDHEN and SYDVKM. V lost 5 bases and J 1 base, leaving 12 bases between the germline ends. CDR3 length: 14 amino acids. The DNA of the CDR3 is TGTGCCAGCAGTCAAATCAGGGCTTCCTACGAGCAGTACTTC. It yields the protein CASSQIRASYEQYF.

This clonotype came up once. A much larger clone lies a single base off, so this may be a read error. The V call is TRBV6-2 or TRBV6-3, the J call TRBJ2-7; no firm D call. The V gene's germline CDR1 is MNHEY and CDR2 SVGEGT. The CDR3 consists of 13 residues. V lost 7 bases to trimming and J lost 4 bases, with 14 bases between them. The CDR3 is CASTDSGYYEQYF. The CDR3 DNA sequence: TGTGCCAGCACTGACTCGGGCTATTACGAGCAGTACTTC.

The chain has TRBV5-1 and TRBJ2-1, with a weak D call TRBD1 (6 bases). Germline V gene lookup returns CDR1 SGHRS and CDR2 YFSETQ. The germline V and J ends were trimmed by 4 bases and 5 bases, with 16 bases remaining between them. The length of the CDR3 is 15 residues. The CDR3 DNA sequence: TGCGCCAGCAGCGAGGAAGGACAGCCAAACAATGAGCAGTTCTTC. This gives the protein CASSEEGQPNNEQFF.

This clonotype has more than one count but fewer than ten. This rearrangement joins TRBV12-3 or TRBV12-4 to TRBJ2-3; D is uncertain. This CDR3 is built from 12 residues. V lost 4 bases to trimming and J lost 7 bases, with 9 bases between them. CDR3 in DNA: TGTGCCAGCAGTTACGATTCCCATACGCAGTATTTT. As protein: CASSYDSHTQYF.

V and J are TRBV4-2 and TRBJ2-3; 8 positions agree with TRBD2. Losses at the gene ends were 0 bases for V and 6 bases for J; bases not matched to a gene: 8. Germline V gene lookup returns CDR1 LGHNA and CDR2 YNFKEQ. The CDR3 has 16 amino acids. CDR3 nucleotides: TGTGCCAGCAGCCAAGACCAGAGCGGGAGAGGGGATACGCAGTATTTT. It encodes CASSQDQSGRGDTQYF.

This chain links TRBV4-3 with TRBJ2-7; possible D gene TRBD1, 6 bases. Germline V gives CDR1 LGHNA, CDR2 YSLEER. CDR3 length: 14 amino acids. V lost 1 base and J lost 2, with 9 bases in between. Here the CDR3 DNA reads TGCGCCAGCAGCCAAGTCCCAGGGGCCTACGAGCAGTACTTC. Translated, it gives CASSQVPGAYEQYF.

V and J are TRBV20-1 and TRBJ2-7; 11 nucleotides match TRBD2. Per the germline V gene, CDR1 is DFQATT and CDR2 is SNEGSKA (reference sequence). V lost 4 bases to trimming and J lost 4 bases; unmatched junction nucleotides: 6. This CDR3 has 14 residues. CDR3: CSAIRLAGGYEQYF. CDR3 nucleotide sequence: TGCAGTGCTATCCGCCTAGCGGGAGGTTACGAGCAGTACTTC.

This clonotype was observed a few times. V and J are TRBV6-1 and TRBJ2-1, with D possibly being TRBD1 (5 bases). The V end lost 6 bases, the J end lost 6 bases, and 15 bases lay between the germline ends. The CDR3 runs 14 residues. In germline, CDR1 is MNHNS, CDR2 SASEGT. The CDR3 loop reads CASRVRVRLNEQFF. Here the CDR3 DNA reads TGTGCCAGCAGGGTCAGGGTAAGACTCAATGAGCAGTTCTTC.

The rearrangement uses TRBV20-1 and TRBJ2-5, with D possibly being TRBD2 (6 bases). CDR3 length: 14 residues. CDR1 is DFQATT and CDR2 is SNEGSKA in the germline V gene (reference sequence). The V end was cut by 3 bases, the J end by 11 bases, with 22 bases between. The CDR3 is CSASRRAAGWEQYF. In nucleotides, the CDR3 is TGCAGTGCTAGTCGCAGGGCCGCGGGATGGGAGCAGTACTTC.

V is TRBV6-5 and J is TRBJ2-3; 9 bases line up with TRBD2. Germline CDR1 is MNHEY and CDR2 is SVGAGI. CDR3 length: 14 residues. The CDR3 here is CATWGSGRTDTQYF. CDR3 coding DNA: TGTGCGACGTGGGGTAGCGGGAGAACAGATACGCAGTATTTT.

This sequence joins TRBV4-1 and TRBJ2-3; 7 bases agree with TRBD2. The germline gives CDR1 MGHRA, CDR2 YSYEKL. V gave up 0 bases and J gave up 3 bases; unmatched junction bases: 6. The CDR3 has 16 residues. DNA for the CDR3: TGCGCCAGCAGCCAAGAGTTTAGCGGGTGGACAGATACGCAGTATTTT. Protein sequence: CASSQEFSGWTDTQYF.